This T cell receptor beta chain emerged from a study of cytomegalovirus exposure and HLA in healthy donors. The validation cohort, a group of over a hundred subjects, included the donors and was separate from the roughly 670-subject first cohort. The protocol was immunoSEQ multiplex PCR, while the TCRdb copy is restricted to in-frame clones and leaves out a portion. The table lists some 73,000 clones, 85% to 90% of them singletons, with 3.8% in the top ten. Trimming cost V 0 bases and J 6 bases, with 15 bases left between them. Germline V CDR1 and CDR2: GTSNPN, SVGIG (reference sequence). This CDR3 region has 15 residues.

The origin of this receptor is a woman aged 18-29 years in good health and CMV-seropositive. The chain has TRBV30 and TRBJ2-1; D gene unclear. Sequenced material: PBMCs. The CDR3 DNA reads TGTGCCTGGAGTGTACGGCAGCGACTGGGCAATGAGCAGTTCTTC. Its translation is CAWSVRQRLGNEQFF.